The present entry profiles one T cell receptor (beta chain) with its context. The antigen is unknown. This sample was included in a study of glioma-infiltrating T cells. Study-level findings and limits: Very few CDR3 sequences were shared between tissue and blood. Gliomas, especially low-grade, showed above-expected tissue-blood divergence; non-neoplastic patients showed below.

The CDR3 has 12 amino acids. Germline V gives CDR1 SQVTM, CDR2 ANQGSEA. V gave up 8 bases and J gave up 7 bases, with 18 bases separating them. TCR alpha and beta CDR3 regions were amplified from RNA using iRepertoire nested multiplex PCR. TCRdb independently ran MiXCR on the multiplex PCR reads; one entry per CDR3 protein. The table includes approximately 100,000 distinct CDR3 sequences, 29% detected once. Material for sequencing was glioma tissue, nonneoplastic brain tissue, or PBMCs (not recorded which). The sequence came from a human donor with low-grade glioma or glioblastoma, undergoing nonglioma brain surgery, or in good health (not recorded which). The genes are TRBV29-1 and TRBJ2-7, with D perhaps matching TRBD1 or TRBD2 (7 bases each). In nucleotides, the CDR3 is TGCAGCCTCGGGGACCAGGGGGGGGAGCAGTACTTC. Protein product: CSLGDQGGEQYF.